Listed below are T cell receptor beta chains from one sample, sequenced in a study of CD4 T cells in relation to SARS-CoV-2 and coronaviruses. Profiled with immunoSEQ multiplex PCR; TCRdb holds only in-frame clones, not every one. Among fewer than 20,000 clones listed, around 82% were seen once. Antigens for these TCRs are unknown. What was sequenced was CD4+ T cells from PBMCs, cultured in vitro. The receptors originated from a human donor in good health. Both conserved end residues are part of each CDR3. The D gene is left open where the match is weak. Not every row has a clone size; where given, it reads once, few, many or a size class.

D gene	V gene	clone size	J gene	CDR3 DNA	CDR3 protein
-	TRBV12-3/TRBV12-4	-	TRBJ2-7	TGTGCCAGCAGTACGAGGAAGCACGAGCAGTACTTC	CASSTRKHEQYF
-	TRBV27	few	TRBJ1-4	TGTGCCAGCAGTTTATCAGGGTCGGTTGAAAAACTGTTTTTT	CASSLSGSVEKLFF
TRBD2	TRBV27	-	TRBJ2-7	TGTGCCAGCAGTTTATCGAACGGGGCGGGAGTGAGCGAGCAGTACTTC	CASSLSNGAGVSEQYF
TRBD1	TRBV4-1	-	TRBJ2-7	TGCGCCAGCGGGGGACAGTCCTACGAGCAGTACTTC	CASGGQSYEQYF
-	TRBV15	-	TRBJ1-1	TGTGCCACCAGCAGCACGGGACAATTCACTGAAGCTTTCTTT	CATSSTGQFTEAFF
TRBD1	TRBV24-1	once	TRBJ2-3	TGTGCCACCAGTGATCGGACAGGAGTTTTTACAGATACGCAGTATTTT	CATSDRTGVFTDTQYF
-	TRBV5-1	-	TRBJ1-6	TGCGCCAGCAGCTCGGGGGGGACGTTCTCACCCCTCCACTTT	CASSSGGTFSPLHF
TRBD2	TRBV5-4	few	TRBJ2-7	TGTGCCAGCAGCTTGGCACCTAGCGGCATGAACGAGCAGTACTTC	CASSLAPSGMNEQYF
-	TRBV10-3	few	TRBJ2-4	TGTGCCATCAGTGAGTCCGGGACGGATGAAAACATTCAGTACTTC	CAISESGTDENIQYF
-	TRBV5-1	-	TRBJ2-5	TGCGCCAGCAGTCTGAAAACCGTCCAAGAGACCCAGTACTTC	CASSLKTVQETQYF
-	TRBV6-1	-	TRBJ2-2	TGTGCCAGCAGACCCGCCACCGGGGAGCTGTTTTTT	CASRPATGELFF
-	TRBV24-1	-	TRBJ2-4	TGTGCCACCAGTGAGGGGGGACGGGTAGCCAAAAACATTCAGTACTTC	CATSEGGRVAKNIQYF
TRBD2	TRBV5-6	-	TRBJ2-7	TGTGCCAGCAGCTCTTCCTTTTCTAGCGGGACATGGGAGCAGTACTTC	CASSSSFSSGTWEQYF
-	TRBV5-1	-	TRBJ2-3	TGCGCCAGCAGCCCCGGCCGGGAATGGGCAGATACGCAGTATTTT	CASSPGREWADTQYF
-	TRBV19	-	TRBJ1-3	TGTGCCAGTAGGAGGGGGGCAACCGCCTCTGGAAACACCATATATTTT	CASRRGATASGNTIYF
-	TRBV2	-	TRBJ1-2	TGTGCCAGCAGTGCCGGGGAAAAGTATGGCTACACCTTC	CASSAGEKYGYTF
TRBD1	TRBV28	-	TRBJ2-3	TGTGCCAGCAGCCTCAACAGGGGGATTCGCACAGATACGCAGTATTTT	CASSLNRGIRTDTQYF
-	TRBV5-4	once	TRBJ2-6	TGTGCCAGCAGCTCTGGGGCCAACGTCCTGACTTTC	CASSSGANVLTF
TRBD1	TRBV7-2	-	TRBJ2-5	TGTGCCAGCAGCTCGAGGACAGGGGGCTGGGAGACCCAGTACTTC	CASSSRTGGWETQYF
TRBD1	TRBV19	few	TRBJ1-1	TGTGCCAGTAGTACCGGGACAGGGCGTTTCTGGGCAAATGCGGGCACTGAAGCTTTCTTT	CASSTGTGRFWANAGTEAFF
-	TRBV7-3	-	TRBJ2-5	TGTGCCAGCAGCTTATCGGCAGGGGCGATGGAGACCCAGTACTTC	CASSLSAGAMETQYF
TRBD1	TRBV24-1	-	TRBJ2-3	TGTGCCACCAGTGCGACAGGGCGCGGCACAGATACGCAGTATTTT	CATSATGRGTDTQYF
TRBD1	TRBV5-1	-	TRBJ2-5	TGCGCCAGCAGCCTGACAGGGGTCGGGGAGACCCAGTACTTC	CASSLTGVGETQYF
TRBD1	TRBV20-1	-	TRBJ1-3	TGCAGTGCTAGTCGGGACAGGGGCTTCTCTGGAAACACCATATATTTT	CSASRDRGFSGNTIYF